This T cell receptor beta chain was obtained from a study of shared clonotypes between healthy human individuals. Overall study context: Each donor had three CD4 naive, three CD4 memory, two CD8 naive and one CD8 memory plate.

The count of this clone is one. Method: immunoSEQ multiplex PCR; TCRdb's copy keeps in-frame clones and lacks some. Among around 720,000 clones, around three quarters were seen once, and the ten largest hold 1.5% to 2%. V dropped 6 bases and J dropped 1 base, with 16 bases sitting between them. The length of the CDR3 is 15 residues. The germline CDR1 and CDR2 sequences are MDHEN and SYDVKM. Material: memory CD4+ T cells sorted from blood. The subset was: CD45RA-negative fraction. The receptor was isolated from a woman aged 25-40 years in good health. The chain links TRBV28 to TRBJ2-7; weak D call: TRBD2 (5 bases). Here the CDR3 DNA reads TGTGCCAGCAGCCTTATCCCGGGATTGTCCTACGAGCAGTACTTC. Protein: CASSLIPGLSYEQYF.